The rows below give T cell receptor beta chains drawn from one sample of a study of T cell responses to AZD1222 COVID-19 vaccine. The method was immunoSEQ multiplex PCR; TCRdb's version includes in-frame clones alone and lacks a portion of them. The sample records some 94,000 clones, around nine tenths being singletons. The specimen comprised peripheral blood, sampled on day 0 of AZD1222 vaccination. Every receptor here comes from an adult in good health. The CDR3 runs from the conserved cysteine through the conserved F or W. D genes are given only for firm matches. Some rows have no size entry. The others give once, few or many, or a class for an expanded clone.

v_gene: TRBV7-9
j_gene: TRBJ2-2
d_gene: -
abundance: -
CDR3nt: TGTGCCAGCAGGAAAGGGGACGCAGGGTTTATCCGGGAGCTGTTTTTT
CDR3aa: CASRKGDAGFIRELFF

v_gene: TRBV5-1
j_gene: TRBJ2-5
d_gene: -
abundance: -
CDR3nt: TGTGCCAGCCGCGCAGGTAACCAAGAGACCCAGTACTTC
CDR3aa: CASRAGNQETQYF

v_gene: TRBV2
j_gene: TRBJ1-1
d_gene: -
abundance: -
CDR3nt: TGTGCCAGCAGTGGCCCAGGGGTAAACACTGAAGCTTTCTTT
CDR3aa: CASSGPGVNTEAFF

v_gene: TRBV5-4
j_gene: TRBJ2-1
d_gene: -
abundance: few
CDR3nt: TGTGCCAGCAGCTTGTTCTCCCACAATGAGCAGTTCTTC
CDR3aa: CASSLFSHNEQFF

v_gene: TRBV3-1/TRBV3-2
j_gene: TRBJ2-6
d_gene: -
abundance: -
CDR3nt: TGTGCCAGCAGCCCGGCGGGTACAGGGGCCAACGTCCTGACTTTC
CDR3aa: CASSPAGTGANVLTF

v_gene: TRBV19
j_gene: TRBJ1-3
d_gene: TRBD1
abundance: once
CDR3nt: TGTGCCAGTAGTGAGCGGACAGGGAGAAACACCATATATTTT
CDR3aa: CASSERTGRNTIYF

v_gene: TRBV19
j_gene: TRBJ1-1
d_gene: -
abundance: -
CDR3nt: TGTGCCAGTAGTATAGTAGTTTGGGCTCCGAACACTGAAGCTTTCTTT
CDR3aa: CASSIVVWAPNTEAFF

v_gene: TRBV7-3
j_gene: TRBJ2-2
d_gene: TRBD2
abundance: -
CDR3nt: TGTGCCAGCAGCCACGGACTAGCCGGGGAGCTGTTTTTT
CDR3aa: CASSHGLAGELFF

v_gene: TRBV24-1
j_gene: TRBJ2-1
d_gene: TRBD1
abundance: -
CDR3nt: TGTGCCACCAGTGATCCCGGACAGGGGGCTCGTAATGAGCAGTTCTTC
CDR3aa: CATSDPGQGARNEQFF

v_gene: TRBV19
j_gene: TRBJ2-1
d_gene: -
abundance: -
CDR3nt: TGTGCCAGTAGTATTAATCGCGGGGCAACCCACACTCATCAGTTCTTC
CDR3aa: CASSINRGATHTHQFF

v_gene: TRBV7-3
j_gene: TRBJ1-1
d_gene: -
abundance: -
CDR3nt: TGTGCCAGCAGCTTACTGGGGAACACTGAAGCTTTCTTT
CDR3aa: CASSLLGNTEAFF

v_gene: TRBV10-3
j_gene: TRBJ2-5
d_gene: -
abundance: -
CDR3nt: TGTGCCATCAGCCCGGGGGCGTCCCAAGAGACCCAGTACTTC
CDR3aa: CAISPGASQETQYF

v_gene: TRBV29-1
j_gene: TRBJ1-2
d_gene: -
abundance: -
CDR3nt: TGCAGCGTTGCCGAGCGAGGGGGGTCTGGCTACACCTTC
CDR3aa: CSVAERGGSGYTF

v_gene: TRBV15
j_gene: TRBJ1-4
d_gene: -
abundance: few
CDR3nt: TGTGCCACCAGCAGAGAGGCAGGGGCAACTAATGAAAAACTGTTTTTT
CDR3aa: CATSREAGATNEKLFF

v_gene: TRBV2
j_gene: TRBJ2-1
d_gene: TRBD1
abundance: -
CDR3nt: TGTGCCAGCAGTGAAGACAGGGGGGAGGACGAGCAGTTCTTC
CDR3aa: CASSEDRGEDEQFF

v_gene: TRBV9
j_gene: TRBJ2-2
d_gene: -
abundance: -
CDR3nt: TGTGCCAGCAGCCTATTTCCCGGGGAGCTGTTTTTT
CDR3aa: CASSLFPGELFF

v_gene: TRBV3-1/TRBV3-2
j_gene: TRBJ1-2
d_gene: -
abundance: -
CDR3nt: TGTGCCAGCAGCCCCGAGGTGGGCTATGGCTACACCTTC
CDR3aa: CASSPEVGYGYTF

v_gene: TRBV9
j_gene: TRBJ1-1
d_gene: -
abundance: -
CDR3nt: TGTGCCAGCAGCGTAGGAACCTGGGCCCCTTCCATTGAAGCTTTCTTT
CDR3aa: CASSVGTWAPSIEAFF

v_gene: TRBV6-5
j_gene: TRBJ1-3
d_gene: -
abundance: -
CDR3nt: TGTGCCAGCAGGCCGGGGGCAGCGGGAAACACCATATATTTT
CDR3aa: CASRPGAAGNTIYF

v_gene: TRBV15
j_gene: TRBJ1-2
d_gene: -
abundance: once
CDR3nt: TGTGCCACCAGCAGAGATTGGCAGGGTGACTATGGCTACACCTTC
CDR3aa: CATSRDWQGDYGYTF

v_gene: TRBV14
j_gene: TRBJ1-2
d_gene: -
abundance: -
CDR3nt: TGTGCCAGCAGCCAAGTCGACCGGGTTCGCTATGGCTACACCTTC
CDR3aa: CASSQVDRVRYGYTF

v_gene: TRBV1
j_gene: TRBJ1-6
d_gene: -
abundance: -
CDR3nt: TGCACCAGCAGCCAAGATATCGGACTACTTAATTCACCCCTCCACTTT
CDR3aa: CTSSQDIGLLNSPLHF

v_gene: TRBV3-1/TRBV3-2
j_gene: TRBJ2-1
d_gene: -
abundance: -
CDR3nt: TGTGCCAGCAGCCAAGATCGGGCCGGGAGTGGATACAATGAGCAGTTCTTC
CDR3aa: CASSQDRAGSGYNEQFF

v_gene: TRBV7-8
j_gene: TRBJ2-3
d_gene: TRBD2
abundance: -
CDR3nt: TGTGCCAGCAGCCCCGTCGGGGGGGCTAGCACAGATACGCAGTATTTT
CDR3aa: CASSPVGGASTDTQYF

v_gene: TRBV27
j_gene: TRBJ1-5
d_gene: -
abundance: -
CDR3nt: TGTGCCAGCAGTCTCAAAAAGGGTCAGCCCCAGCATTTT
CDR3aa: CASSLKKGQPQHF

v_gene: TRBV11-3
j_gene: TRBJ2-5
d_gene: -
abundance: -
CDR3nt: TGTGCCAGCAGCTTAGACCCCGTCTTAGAGACCCAGTACTTC
CDR3aa: CASSLDPVLETQYF

v_gene: TRBV11-3
j_gene: TRBJ1-2
d_gene: TRBD1
abundance: once
CDR3nt: TGTGCCAGCAGCCCAGGGACAGGGGGTCTCTATGGCTACACCTTC
CDR3aa: CASSPGTGGLYGYTF